This T cell receptor (beta chain) was observed in a study of T cell responses to AZD1222 COVID-19 vaccine. On the study more broadly: Recipients boosted at about 4 weeks or about 12 weeks are pooled.

Findings and limits, study-wide: Targets within unmutated variant regions were reportedly found for nearly half of spike-specific TCRs.

Assay: immunoSEQ multiplex PCR; the TCRdb copy retains only in-frame clones and omits some. The sample has under 150,000 clones, approximately 84% seen once. CDR3 length: 18 amino acids. Germline V CDR1 and CDR2: SGHDN, FVKESK. V was shortened by 4 bases and J by 7 bases, with 25 bases between the two germline ends. This clone was seen a few times. Antigen unknown. The V gene is TRBV14, the J gene TRBJ1-4; D not resolved. The sample here was peripheral blood, taken on day 0 of AZD1222 vaccination. The sequence was obtained from an adult in good health. Here the CDR3 DNA reads TGTGCCAGCAGCCGGAATGGGGAATGGGCAGGCGCCGGTGAAAAACTGTTTTTT. Translating it yields CASSRNGEWAGAGEKLFF.